A selection of T cell receptor beta chains follows, all from one sample in a study of T-cell reconstitution after alpha-beta-depleted transplantation in children. MiXCR, applied by TCRdb to the PCR reads, yields one record per CDR3 protein. This sample carries about 540,000 distinct CDR3 sequences, 15% to 20% of them seen once, and the ten largest clones take 3% to 3.5%. The material sequenced was PBMCs from the stem cell graft donor, taken from the stem cell graft. The receptors were sampled from a human donor who donated a stem cell graft to a child with acute lymphoblastic leukemia. The CDR3 runs from the conserved cysteine through the conserved F or W. The D gene is left open where the match is weak.

v_call,j_call,d_call,cdr3_aa
TRBV5-1,TRBJ2-1,TRBD2,CASSSGTSGSRGFF
TRBV15,TRBJ2-1,TRBD2,CATSSGTSGSYNEQFF
TRBV7-3,TRBJ1-2,TRBD1,CASSLGELPTGASGYTF
TRBV2,TRBJ2-7,TRBD1,CASRNNRGSYEQYF
TRBV5-1,TRBJ2-3,-,CASSFGRAEDTQYF
TRBV20-1,TRBJ2-5,TRBD1,CSRGQGEYQETQYF
TRBV4-1,TRBJ1-5,-,CASSLRDVSNQPQHF
TRBV5-1,TRBJ2-1,TRBD2,CASSFDGGLYNEQFF
TRBV11-3,TRBJ2-1,TRBD2,CASSDRLAGENEQFF
TRBV3-1,TRBJ2-7,TRBD2,CASSQELVSGSSEQYF
TRBV18,TRBJ2-3,-,CASSPSVIRAPDTQYF
TRBV4-2,TRBJ2-3,-,CASSQALPGLTDTQYF
TRBV15,TRBJ2-5,-,CATSRDSPPGQETQYF
TRBV4-2,TRBJ1-3,-,CASSQDLGSGNTIYF
TRBV5-1,TRBJ2-1,TRBD2,CASSLGTSGKEFF
TRBV12-3/TRBV12-4,TRBJ2-5,-,CASRVSGQETQYF
TRBV27,TRBJ1-1,-,CASSSYVLSNTEAFF